Included here is one TCR beta chain sequence, with context. Its target antigen remains unknown. Per-base quality was not reported, and no clone a single base away is much larger than it. Sequencing relied on an Illumina HiSeq 2500. Quantitative 5'-RACE with molecular barcodes was used to prepare TCR beta libraries. The study's own analysis went as follows. A new computational method, built on a probabilistic model of VDJ rearrangement, was used to identify disease-linked TCR variants. The public reads were reanalyzed by TCRdb: fastp trimming at Q25, MiXCR alignment, in-frame beta chains only. When rows share a CDR3 protein, they turn into one entry using the most common DNA and genes. The V and J calls and clone size are TCRdb's, not the authors'. This sample holds 220,000 or so distinct CDR3 sequences; about 18% were observed only once. The ten biggest clones cover 40% to 50% of the sample. The data stem from a study of CD8 T cells in ankylosing spondylitis (dated by TCRdb to about 2017). Regarding the study in general: The study profiled T cell receptor beta repertoires in healthy donors and ankylosing spondylitis patients to find disease-linked TCR variants. In total, the full study cohort was made up of 95 to 110 healthy donors and 25 to 30 ankylosing spondylitis patients. Samples of peripheral blood were taken, and for ankylosing spondylitis patients, synovial fluid was collected as well. Study-level results and caveats: Some TCR beta motif variants had previously been reported in synovial fluid and blood of reactive arthritis patients, which suggested common disease-initiation mechanisms. According to the report, matched synovial fluid samples from ankylosing spondylitis patients were significantly enriched for the disease-linked clones. Blood from ankylosing spondylitis patients appeared to be characterized by a TCR beta motif made up of several highly homologous amino acid variants. A CD8+ phenotype was shown by the disease-linked clones, which were found at relatively low frequencies in peripheral blood.

The CDR3 numbers 17 residues from cysteine through phenylalanine. Only CDR3 DNA remains: 51 bases, in frame from the first base. From V the trimming removes 3 bases and from J it removes 0 bases, while the gene matches leave 3 bases of the junction unaccounted for. CDR1 and CDR2 are read off the germline V gene as SGHRS and YFSETQ. Here the chain combines TRBV5-1 and TRBJ2-1; 13 of the junction bases match TRBD2. What was sequenced was blood, either unsorted or a sorted T cell fraction (not recorded which). The sequence was obtained from a male donor with ankylosing spondylitis. In nucleotide form, the sequence is TGCGCCAGCAGCTCCGGGACTAGCGGGATCTCCTACAATGAGCAGTTCTTC. Translated, this is CASSSGTSGISYNEQFF.